Listed here are 19 T cell receptor beta chains from one sample, sequenced in a study of cytomegalovirus exposure and HLA in healthy donors (dated 2017 in TCRdb). The library came from the immunoSEQ multiplex PCR assay. The multiplex PCR relied on a mix of 60 forward primers for TCR Vbeta segments and 13 reverse primers for TCR Jbeta segments. TCRdb took this table from immuneACCESS and kept in-frame rearrangements with V and J called. Such tables lack part of the clones; where checked against another copy, unresolved V genes explain under half of the gap, and the rest is unexplained. The sample yields fewer than 200,000 clones; more than 60% were counted once. The leading ten clones occupy 4.9% of the sample. Sequenced sample: PBMCs. The receptors stem from a male donor in good health and CMV-seronegative.

The chain uses TRBV30 and TRBJ1-6; D gene uncertain. Between the trimmed V and J ends, which lost 1 base and 12 bases, there was a span of 13 bases. The CDR3 consists of 13 residues. Germline V gene data show CDR1 as GTSNPN and CDR2 as SVGIG (reference sequence). The CDR3 nucleotides are TGTGCCTGGAGTGGCGAAGCGATGAGACCCCTCCACTTT. Protein product: CAWSGEAMRPLHF. Full variable domain (remainder filled in from reference TRBV30 and TRBJ1-6): SQTIHQWPATLVQPVGSPLSLECTVEGTSNPNLYWYRQAAGRGLQLLFYSVGIGQISSEVPQNLSASRPQDRQFILSSKKLLLSDSGFYLCAWSGEAMRPLHFGNGTRLTVT.

The V call is TRBV28, the J call TRBJ1-4; D unclear. Germline-derived CDR1 and CDR2 are MDHEN and SYDVKM. Trimming took 6 bases from V and 11 from J, leaving 19 bases between them. The CDR3 loop spans 14 amino acids. The CDR3 DNA sequence: TGTGCCAGCAGCTCAGACGGCGCAGGAGGGAAACTGTTTTTT. Amino acid sequence: CASSSDGAGGKLFF.

The CDR3 spells CASSVGTVDEQYF. DNA for the CDR3: TGTGCCAGCAGTGTCGGGACAGTGGACGAGCAGTACTTC. The chain carries TRBV2 and TRBJ2-7, with 7 positions matching TRBD1. CDR3 length equals 13 residues. Germline V gene sequence: CDR1 SNHLY, CDR2 FYNNEI. J lost 5 bases, V lost 4 bases, and 5 bases had no gene match.

The chain has TRBV28 and TRBJ1-2; D not resolved. The CDR3 contains 12 residues. The V end was cut by 2 bases, the J end by 8 bases, with 9 bases between. CDR1 MDHEN and CDR2 SYDVKM come from the germline V gene. This CDR3 reads CASSLLRKGYTF. The CDR3, as DNA: TGTGCCAGCAGTTTACTCAGGAAGGGCTACACCTTC.

The count of this clone is one. The genes are TRBV7-2 and TRBJ2-1; possibly TRBD2 for D (6 bases). V was clipped by 0 bases and J by 8 bases, with 23 bases between them. Germline CDR1 is SGHTA and CDR2 is FQGNSA. The CDR3 is made up of 18 amino acids. DNA for the CDR3: TGTGCCAGCAGCTTAGCGTGGGGAGGTAGCGTCACCAGAGATGAGCAGTTCTTC. Residues: CASSLAWGGSVTRDEQFF.

The J gene is TRBJ2-3, the V gene TRBV6-4, with 8 bases that match TRBD1. This CDR3 is built from 16 residues. V lost 5 bases, J lost 3 bases, and 10 bases stayed unmatched. Germline CDR1 reads MRHNA; CDR2 reads SNTAGT. CDR3 in DNA: TGTGCCAGCAGTAGACAGGGGACGAGAGGGACAGATACGCAGTATTTT. Translated, it gives CASSRQGTRGTDTQYF.

The chain uses TRBV6-5 and TRBJ2-7, with TRBD1 as a possible D gene (5 bases). Trimming took off 2 bases at V and 3 bases at J, with 8 bases between the two ends. Looked up from germline, CDR1 is MNHEY and CDR2 is SVGAGI. The CDR3 loop spans 13 amino acids. CDR3 region: CASSYRGGYEQYF. The CDR3 region has the DNA TGTGCCAGCAGTTACAGGGGCGGCTACGAGCAGTACTTC.

The V and J genes are TRBV5-6 and TRBJ2-1, with TRBD2 as a possible D gene (5 bases). The CDR3 covers 14 residues. The V end lost 2 bases, the J end lost 2 bases, and 8 bases lay between the germline ends. Germline V CDR1 and CDR2: SGHDT, YYEEEE. The CDR3 DNA is TGTGCCAGCAGCTTCGGCGGGCCCTACAATGAGCAGTTCTTC. This translates into CASSFGGPYNEQFF.

This clone was found a few times. The chain carries TRBV19 and TRBJ2-3; D remains ambiguous. Germline values: CDR1 LNHDA, CDR2 SQIVND (reference sequence). Trimming shortened V by 1 base and J by 0 bases, and 11 bases separated the two germline ends. This CDR3 has 16 residues. Written as DNA, the CDR3 is TGTGCCAGTAGTATAGGCCTATTACCTAGCACAGATACGCAGTATTTT. It encodes CASSIGLLPSTDTQYF.

This clone was picked up one time. The CDR3 loop reads CASSVGTGGEALHF. The CDR3 region has the DNA TGTGCCAGCAGTGTCGGGACAGGCGGTGAGGCCCTCCACTTT. The gene calls are TRBV2 and TRBJ1-6, with 8 bases aligning to TRBD1. In germline, CDR1 is SNHLY, CDR2 FYNNEI. Trimming removed 4 bases from V and 14 bases from J; junction bases left unmatched: 10. The CDR3 spans 14 residues. The whole variable domain, remainder taken from reference TRBV2 and TRBJ1-6, is EPEVTQTPSHQVTQMGQEVILRCVPISNHLYFYWYRQILGQKVEFLVSFYNNEISEKSEIFDDQFSVERPDGSNFTLKIRSTKLEDSAMYFCASSVGTGGEALHFGNGTRLTVT.

The genes are TRBV19 and TRBJ1-5; TRBD1 matches 7 bases. The CDR3 is made up of 16 amino acids. Germline V CDR1 and CDR2: LNHDA, SQIVND (reference sequence). J lost 6 bases, V lost 5 bases, and 13 bases had no gene match. DNA of the CDR3: TGTGCCAGTAGTCCTCGACAGGGCCGCGCCGGTCAGCCCCAGCATTTT. This translates into CASSPRQGRAGQPQHF.

This rearrangement joins TRBV28 to TRBJ1-4; 11 bases align to TRBD1. Germline V gene data show CDR1 as MDHEN and CDR2 as SYDVKM. This CDR3 region has 15 residues. The trim removed 8 bases at V and 7 bases at J, leaving 9 bases unmatched. In nucleotides, the CDR3 is TGTGCCAGCGCGGAATTCGGACAGGGGGCTGAAAAACTGTTTTTT. Encoded protein: CASAEFGQGAEKLFF.

The chain carries TRBV11-3 and TRBJ1-3; 7 bases match TRBD1. Germline trimming cut 3 bases from V and 0 bases from J; bases unmatched to any gene: 8. Germline CDR1 SGHNT, CDR2 YENEEA. The CDR3 consists of 17 residues. The CDR3 DNA reads TGTGCCAGCAGCTTTACGACAGGGCGAGTCTCTGGAAACACCATATATTTT. Translating gives CASSFTTGRVSGNTIYF.

The chain combines TRBV19 with TRBJ1-5, with 9 nucleotides matching TRBD1. After removal of 7 bases from V and 3 bases from J, the junction contained 7 bases not matched to a gene. Germline V gene data show CDR1 as LNHDA and CDR2 as SQIVND (reference sequence). There are 15 residues in the CDR3. CDR3 in DNA: TGTGCCAGTACTACCGGGACAGGGCACAATCAGCCCCAGCATTTT. Translated: CASTTGTGHNQPQHF.

The V gene is TRBV7-9, the J gene TRBJ1-2; 7 bases are a match to TRBD1. The germline V gene has CDR1 SEHNR and CDR2 FQNEAQ (reference sequence). The CDR3 extends over 12 amino acids. J was trimmed by 8 bases and V by 5 bases; bases with no gene match: 5. The CDR3 is CASSRQGDGYTF. DNA of the CDR3: TGTGCCAGCAGCCGTCAGGGGGACGGCTACACCTTC.

The V and J genes are TRBV5-1 and TRBJ2-3; D is ambiguous. The V and J ends lost 4 bases and 4 bases respectively, with 10 bases between them. CDR3 length: 13 residues. Germline-derived CDR1 and CDR2 are SGHRS and YFSETQ. The chain's CDR3 is CASSASWSDTQYF. The CDR3 bases are TGCGCCAGCAGCGCGAGTTGGTCAGATACGCAGTATTTT.

In regard to this clone: Germline is not matched at one junction end, which may reflect a read error. The chain recombines TRBV7-9 with TRBJ1-2; D is unresolved. Germline V lookup: CDR1 SEHNR, CDR2 FQNEAQ (reference sequence). This CDR3 has 12 residues. The CDR3 sequence: CSSSLDRQSYTF. The CDR3 bases are TGTTCCAGCAGCTTAGATAGACAATCCTACACCTTC. Variable domain in full (rest from reference TRBV7-9 and TRBJ1-2): DTGVSQNPRHKITKRGQNVTFRCDPISEHNRLYWYRQTLGQGPEFLTYFQNEAQLEKSRLLSDRFSAERPKGSFSTLEIQRTEQGDSAMYLCSSSLDRQSYTFGSGTRLTVV.

V is TRBV6-1 and J is TRBJ1-2, with unresolved D. This CDR3 is built from 15 residues. Germline V lookup: CDR1 MNHNS, CDR2 SASEGT. Trimming took off 10 bases at V and 0 bases at J, with 18 bases between the two ends. Here the CDR3 DNA reads TGTGCCACTCTGAGGCGTCAGCCACCTAACTATGGCTACACCTTC. It is translated as CATLRRQPPNYGYTF.

The chain links TRBV7-2 to TRBJ1-2; no clear D. The CDR3 contains 16 residues. V was shortened by 1 base and J by 1 base, with 13 bases between the two germline ends. Germline V CDR1 and CDR2: SGHTA, FQGNSA. Here the CDR3 reads CASSLVRTAYNYGYTF. The CDR3 DNA is TGTGCCAGCAGCTTAGTACGTACAGCTTATAACTATGGCTACACCTTC.